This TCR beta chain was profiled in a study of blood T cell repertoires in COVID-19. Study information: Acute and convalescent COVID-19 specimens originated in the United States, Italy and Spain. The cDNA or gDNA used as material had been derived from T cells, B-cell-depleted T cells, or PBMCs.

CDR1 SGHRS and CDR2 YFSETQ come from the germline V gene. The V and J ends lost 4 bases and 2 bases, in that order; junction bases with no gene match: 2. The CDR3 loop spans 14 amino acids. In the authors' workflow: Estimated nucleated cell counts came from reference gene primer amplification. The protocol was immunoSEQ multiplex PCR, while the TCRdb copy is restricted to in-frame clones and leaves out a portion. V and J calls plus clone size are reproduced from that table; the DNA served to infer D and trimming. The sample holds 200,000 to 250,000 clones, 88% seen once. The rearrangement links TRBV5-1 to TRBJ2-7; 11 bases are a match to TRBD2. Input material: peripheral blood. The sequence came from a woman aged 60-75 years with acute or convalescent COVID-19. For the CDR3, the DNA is TGCGCCAGCAGCATTAGCGGGGGGGCCTACGAGCAGTACTTC. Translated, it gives CASSISGGAYEQYF.